These 14 T cell receptor beta chains share one sample of origin, sequenced in a study of blood T cell repertoires in COVID-19. TCRdb's table, derived via immunoSEQ multiplex PCR, lists solely in-frame clones and lacks some. Of over 110,000 clones listed, 79% are singletons. Sequenced sample: peripheral blood. These receptor sequences come from a man in his 60s with acute or convalescent COVID-19.

The gene calls are TRBV9 and TRBJ2-2; no firm D call. CDR3 size: 16 residues. Germline V gene sequence: CDR1 SGDLS, CDR2 YYNGEE. With 0 bases removed from V and 2 bases from J, the gap between germline ends came to 11 bases. The CDR3 reads CASSVGQTLNTGELFF. The DNA of the CDR3 is TGTGCCAGCAGCGTAGGGCAGACTCTTAACACCGGGGAGCTGTTTTTT.

V is TRBV2 and J is TRBJ2-3; 13 bases line up with TRBD2. CDR3 length: 15 residues. V gave up 6 bases and J gave up 6 bases; unmatched junction bases: 6. CDR1 is SNHLY and CDR2 is FYNNEI in the germline V gene. The CDR3 loop is CASRYGLAGADTQYF. CDR3 coding DNA: TGTGCCAGCAGATACGGACTAGCGGGAGCGGATACGCAGTATTTT.

This chain connects TRBV11-2 to TRBJ2-7; D may be TRBD2 (6 bases). The CDR3 is 14 residues long. The germline gives CDR1 SGHAT, CDR2 FQNNGV. The V end lost 0 bases, the J end lost 3 bases, and 9 bases lay between the germline ends. The CDR3 protein is CASSLDPGSYEQYF. The DNA for the CDR3 is TGTGCCAGCAGCTTAGACCCCGGGAGCTACGAGCAGTACTTC.

J is TRBJ2-7 and V is TRBV15; D remains unclear. Trimming removed 0 bases from V and 4 bases from J, with 4 bases in between. This CDR3 has 12 amino acids. Germline CDR1 is LNHNV and CDR2 is YYDKDF (reference sequence). The CDR3 DNA reads as TGTGCCACCAGCAGAGATCGTTACGAGCAGTACTTC. Translated, it gives CATSRDRYEQYF.

V gene TRBV28 combines with J gene TRBJ2-1; TRBD1 matches 7 bases. Germline V lookup: CDR1 MDHEN, CDR2 SYDVKM. The V gene end was trimmed by 6 bases and the J gene end by 2 bases; junction bases not matched to a gene: 4. The CDR3 is made up of 14 amino acids. CDR3 residues: CASRLTGAYNEQFF. CDR3 DNA sequence: TGTGCCAGCAGATTAACAGGGGCCTACAATGAGCAGTTCTTC.

The count of this clone is one. The chain couples TRBV29-1 to TRBJ2-5, with 12 bases fitting TRBD2. Losses at the gene ends were 1 base for V and 5 bases for J; bases not matched to a gene: 11. Germline V lookup: CDR1 SQVTM, CDR2 ANQGSEA. This CDR3 has 17 amino acids. The CDR3 DNA is TGCAGCGTTGAAGGGGGACTAGCGGGTGACTTCCTGGAGACCCAGTACTTC. Its protein is CSVEGGLAGDFLETQYF.

This clone has a handful of counts. J is TRBJ2-6 and V is TRBV15; D call uncertain. The length of the CDR3 is 16 residues. Germline CDR1 and CDR2: LNHNV and YYDKDF (reference sequence). V lost 3 bases and J 0 bases, leaving 9 bases between the germline ends. CDR3 in DNA: TGTGCCACCAGCAGGGTTGGCGGCTCTGGGGCCAACGTCCTGACTTTC. Protein product: CATSRVGGSGANVLTF.

This chain connects TRBV19 to TRBJ2-1; a weak D match, TRBD2 (6 bases). The CDR3 consists of 17 residues. Per germline, CDR1 LNHDA and CDR2 SQIVND (reference sequence). V shed 5 bases and J shed 0 bases, with 17 bases lying between them. CDR3 sequence (DNA): TGTGCCAGTAGTGCTAACTCCGGGACTCACTCCTACAATGAGCAGTTCTTC. It is translated as CASSANSGTHSYNEQFF.

In its sample, this clone was seen a few times. The chain couples TRBV6-2 or TRBV6-3 to TRBJ2-7, with 11 positions matching TRBD2. This CDR3 has 14 residues. Germline CDR1 and CDR2: MNHEY and SVGEGT. The trim removed 5 bases at V and 6 bases at J, leaving 6 bases unmatched. The CDR3 sequence is CASSPVAGGREQYF. Here the CDR3 DNA reads TGTGCCAGCAGTCCGGTAGCGGGAGGGCGCGAGCAGTACTTC.

The chain combines TRBV19 with TRBJ2-1; TRBD2 aligns across 10 bases. Germline CDR1 LNHDA, CDR2 SQIVND (reference sequence). With 1 base clipped from V and 6 bases from J, the junction kept 9 bases outside the gene matches. CDR3 length: 17 amino acids. The CDR3 region is CASSIVGPSGRANEQFF. In DNA form, the CDR3 reads TGTGCCAGTAGTATAGTTGGTCCGAGCGGGAGGGCCAATGAGCAGTTCTTC.

This rearrangement joins TRBV5-1 to TRBJ1-4; 8 bases fit TRBD1. Germline V gene data show CDR1 as SGHRS and CDR2 as YFSETQ. The CDR3 is 16 residues long. J gave up 7 bases and V 4 bases, and 12 bases lay outside the gene matches. The CDR3 DNA sequence: TGCGCCAGCAGCCCGAGAAGTAGGACAGGGTCTGAAAAACTGTTTTTT. Amino acids: CASSPRSRTGSEKLFF.

The chain couples TRBV18 to TRBJ2-1; no clear D gene. Germline values: CDR1 KGHSH, CDR2 LQKENI. The CDR3 is 14 amino acids. Between the trimmed V and J ends, which lost 1 base and 7 bases, there was a span of 11 bases. This chain's CDR3 is CASSPQSAPNEQFF. In nucleotides, the CDR3 is TGTGCCAGCTCACCACAGAGCGCCCCTAATGAGCAGTTCTTC.

The CDR3 sequence is CASSLKREETQYF. CDR3 nucleotide sequence: TGTGCCAGCAGCTTAAAACGGGAGGAGACCCAGTACTTC. The chain uses TRBV7-9 and TRBJ2-5; perhaps TRBD2 as D (6 bases). This CDR3 is built from 13 residues. V lost 2 bases, J lost 5 bases, and 9 bases lay in between. Germline CDR1 and CDR2: SEHNR and FQNEAQ (reference sequence).

The CDR3 here is CSVGQGSYEQYF. CDR3 bases: TGCAGCGTTGGTCAGGGATCCTACGAGCAGTACTTC. The chain is built from TRBV29-1 and TRBJ2-7; possible D gene TRBD1, 5 bases. This CDR3 spans 12 amino acids. Germline V CDR1 and CDR2: SQVTM, ANQGSEA. V dropped 4 bases and J dropped 1 base, with 8 bases sitting between them.